Below, 17 T cell receptor beta chains from the same sample are listed, as sequenced in a study of beta chain features in type 1 diabetes. The investigators reverse transcribed all of the isolated RNA, so they sequenced expressed TCRB transcripts. Generated by immunoSEQ multiplex PCR, the TCRdb table keeps only in-frame clones and is missing some. The data contain some 150,000 clones, less than 9% of them singletons. What was sequenced was central memory CD4+ T cells from blood. The receptors were sampled from a woman in her thirties in good health.

In its sample, this clone was seen a few times. DNA of the CDR3: TGTGCCAGCAGCTACGACAGGGGGGGTCGCGAGCAGTACTTC. It encodes CASSYDRGGREQYF. The chain links TRBV7-2 to TRBJ2-7; 9 bases are shared with TRBD1. The CDR3 length is 14 residues. CDR1 and CDR2 (germline): SGHTA, FQGNSA. V trimming: 4 bases; J trimming: 6 bases; junction bases outside the gene matches: 7.

The J gene is TRBJ2-1, the V gene TRBV5-1, with 8 bases aligning to TRBD2. The CDR3 spans 13 residues. The V gene end was trimmed by 6 bases and the J gene end by 16 bases; junction bases not matched to a gene: 15. Germline values: CDR1 SGHRS, CDR2 YFSETQ. This CDR3 reads CASKLGGGGKSFF. CDR3 nucleotide sequence: TGCGCCAGCAAGTTGGGCGGCGGGGGGAAAAGTTTCTTC.

This clone was seen a few times. The genes are TRBV6-6 and TRBJ1-2; 7 nucleotides match TRBD1. The CDR3 sequence is 15 residues long. Unmatched junction bases numbered 7, after V lost 4 bases and J lost 2 bases. CDR1 is MNHNY, CDR2 SVGAGI, per germline (reference sequence). For the CDR3, the DNA is TGTGCCAGCAGTTCCCGAGACAGGGCCAACTATGGCTACACCTTC. This sequence encodes CASSSRDRANYGYTF.

The sample holds a few counts of this clone. This chain connects TRBV7-2 to TRBJ2-1; D possibly corresponds to TRBD2 (7 bases). V was shortened by 5 bases and J by 7 bases, with 30 bases between the two germline ends. There are 19 residues in the CDR3. Germline loops: CDR1 SGHTA, CDR2 FQGNSA. Here the CDR3 reads CASSRRSGARLGGMNEQFF. The CDR3 region has the DNA TGTGCCAGCAGCCGGAGGAGCGGGGCGCGACTAGGGGGGATGAATGAGCAGTTCTTC. Full variable domain (remainder filled in from reference TRBV7-2 and TRBJ2-1): GAGVSQSPSNKVTEKGKDVELRCDPISGHTALYWYRQSLGQGLEFLIYFQGNSAPDKSGLPSDRFSAERTGGSVSTLTIQRTQQEDSAVYLCASSRRSGARLGGMNEQFFGPGTRLTVL.

This clone was found a few times. The chain is built from TRBV5-1 and TRBJ2-7, with 8 nucleotides matching TRBD2. CDR3 length equals 14 residues. V trimming: 4 bases; J trimming: 5 bases; junction bases outside the gene matches: 8. The germline V gene encodes CDR1 SGHRS and CDR2 YFSETQ. The chain's CDR3 is CASSRSGSGDEQYF. In DNA, the CDR3 is TGCGCCAGCAGCAGAAGCGGGAGTGGCGACGAGCAGTACTTC.

The chain is built from TRBV18 and TRBJ2-3; TRBD1 is a possible D gene (7 bases). CDR1 and CDR2 from the germline V gene are KGHSH and LQKENI. This CDR3 is 16 amino acids long. With 3 bases removed from V and 0 bases from J, the gap between germline ends came to 13 bases. The CDR3 DNA reads TGTGCCAGCTCACCTGAGACAGGGACTAGCACAGATACGCAGTATTTT. Translating gives CASSPETGTSTDTQYF. Variable domain in full (rest from reference TRBV18 and TRBJ2-3): NAGVMQNPRHLVRRRGQEARLRCSPMKGHSHVYWYRQLPEEGLKFMVYLQKENIIDESGMPKERFSAEFPKEGPSILRIQQVVRGDSAAYFCASSPETGTSTDTQYFGPGTRLTVL.

This clone was counted at least ten times. V and J are TRBV7-9 and TRBJ2-1; 7 bases agree with TRBD2. V gave up 1 base and J gave up 6 bases; unmatched junction bases: 3. There are 14 residues in the CDR3. Germline CDR1 reads SEHNR; CDR2 reads FQNEAQ (reference sequence). The DNA for the CDR3 is TGTGCCAGCAGCTTAGGGCTAGCGGTCAATGAGCAGTTCTTC. This encodes CASSLGLAVNEQFF. Looking up the rest from reference TRBV7-9 and TRBJ2-1 gives the full variable domain: DTGVSQNPRHKITKRGQNVTFRCDPISEHNRLYWYRQTLGQGPEFLTYFQNEAQLEKSRLLSDRFSAERPKGSFSTLEIQRTEQGDSAMYLCASSLGLAVNEQFFGPGTRLTVL.

The J gene is TRBJ2-1, the V gene TRBV11-3; D possibly corresponds to TRBD1 (6 bases). V lost 3 bases, J lost 3 bases, and 18 bases lay in between. This CDR3 has 17 amino acids. Germline V gives CDR1 SGHNT, CDR2 YENEEA. The CDR3 protein is CASSFQSGIGGYNEQFF. The CDR3 nucleotides read TGTGCCAGCAGCTTTCAGTCGGGGATAGGGGGCTACAATGAGCAGTTCTTC.

This clone was detected only a few times. V and J are TRBV7-2 and TRBJ2-2; 8 nucleotides align to TRBD2. CDR3 size: 16 residues. Trimming at V came to 1 base and at J to 4 bases, leaving 5 bases not matched to a gene. The germline gives CDR1 SGHTA, CDR2 FQGNSA. CDR3 sequence reads: CASSLVALAATGELFF. CDR3 sequence (DNA): TGTGCCAGCAGCTTAGTTGCACTAGCGGCCACCGGGGAGCTGTTTTTT.

This clone was found a few times. The chain recombines TRBV5-1 with TRBJ2-3; D possibly corresponds to TRBD1 (6 bases). Germline V gene data show CDR1 as SGHRS and CDR2 as YFSETQ. Trimming removed 4 bases at V and 5 bases at J, with 11 bases between. This CDR3 is built from 13 residues. This CDR3 reads CASSLEGGDTQYF. CDR3 nucleotides: TGCGCCAGCAGCCTAGAAGGGGGAGATACGCAGTATTTT.

This clone was counted between two and nine times. The gene calls are TRBV7-9 and TRBJ2-1; no reliable D call. In germline, CDR1 is SEHNR, CDR2 FQNEAQ (reference sequence). V was pared by 2 bases and J by 2 bases, with 4 bases between. The CDR3 sequence is 13 residues long. In DNA form, the CDR3 reads TGTGCCAGCAGCTTAACAGCCTACAATGAGCAGTTCTTC. This gives the protein CASSLTAYNEQFF.

V and J are TRBV2 and TRBJ2-5; D is possibly TRBD2 (6 bases). The V and J ends lost 0 bases and 4 bases respectively, with 12 bases between them. Germline V gene lookup returns CDR1 SNHLY and CDR2 FYNNEI. The CDR3 has 15 residues. The DNA for the CDR3 is TGTGCCAGCAGTGAAGCGGGACGGGAGTCAGAGACCCAGTACTTC. Encoded protein: CASSEAGRESETQYF.

The CDR3 DNA reads TGTGCCAGCAGCTTTGGACTCCGCACAGATACGCAGTATTTT. Translated, it gives CASSFGLRTDTQYF. The V gene is TRBV5-4, the J gene TRBJ2-3, with D possibly matching TRBD2 (5 bases). V gave up 2 bases and J gave up 1 base, with 8 bases separating them. Germline CDR1 reads SGHNT; CDR2 reads YYREEE (reference sequence). The CDR3 loop spans 14 amino acids.

This clone was found a few times. The rearrangement uses TRBV5-1 and TRBJ2-1; D is unresolved. From germline, CDR1 is SGHRS and CDR2 YFSETQ. V was pared by 6 bases and J by 0 bases, with 16 bases between. The CDR3 loop spans 16 amino acids. In DNA form, the CDR3 reads TGCGCCAGCACCCTAAGATCCCCGAGCTCCTACAATGAGCAGTTCTTC. Translating it yields CASTLRSPSSYNEQFF.

The table lists this clone with a few counts. The chain couples TRBV5-4 to TRBJ2-1, with 7 bases aligning to TRBD1. V was clipped by 4 bases and J by 7 bases; unmatched bases: 11. The CDR3 length is 15 residues. Germline V lookup: CDR1 SGHNT, CDR2 YYREEE (reference sequence). CDR3 protein: CASSPVNRGMNEQFF. CDR3 nucleotides: TGTGCCAGCAGCCCTGTGAACAGGGGTATGAATGAGCAGTTCTTC.

In this sample, this clone turned up a few times. The germline gene is not matched at one end of the junction; a read error may be the cause. The V and J genes are TRBV6-1 and TRBJ2-7; 7 bases are shared with TRBD1. Germline V gives CDR1 MNHNS, CDR2 SASEGT. This CDR3 contains 14 residues. The CDR3 here is CASGEDRRPYEQYF. CDR3 nucleotides: TGTGCCAGCGGTGAGGACAGGAGACCCTACGAGCAGTACTTC.

This sequence joins TRBV5-6 and TRBJ2-7; weak D call: TRBD2 (6 bases). Germline V gene sequence: CDR1 SGHDT, CDR2 YYEEEE. V lost 0 bases and J 3 bases, leaving 19 bases between the germline ends. This CDR3 is built from 17 residues. CDR3 nucleotide sequence: TGTGCCAGCAGCTTGGGCGGAGTCCAGCGGGTAATCTACGAGCAGTACTTC. Amino acids: CASSLGGVQRVIYEQYF. Full variable domain (rest looked up from reference TRBV5-6 and TRBJ2-7): DAGVTQSPTHLIKTRGQQVTLRCSPKSGHDTVSWYQQALGQGPQFIFQYYEEEERQRGNFPDRFSGHQFPNYSSELNVNALLLGDSALYLCASSLGGVQRVIYEQYFGPGTRLTVT.